This T cell receptor (beta chain) emerged from a study of molecular identifiers for immune sequencing clone quantification. On this clonotype itself: Its specificity is not known. This sequence may be a read error, since a much larger clone differs from it by one base.

Findings and limits, study-wide: Clone sizes could be underestimated for highly expanded clones when identical TCR molecules share a barcode. Clones carrying above 20 RNA copies accounted for over 98% of effector molecules, under 1% in naive cells.

CDR3 size: 8 residues. The germline V and J ends were trimmed by 6 bases and 7 bases, with 3 bases remaining between them. In germline, CDR1 is DFQATT, CDR2 SNEGSKA (reference sequence). Using a CD8+CD4-CCR7+CD45RA+ phenotype, naive CD8 T cells were sorted. TCRdb called the PCR reads again in MiXCR, with one record for every CDR3 protein. The table records around 65,000 distinct CDR3 sequences, around 18% of them present only once. The V gene is TRBV20-1, the J gene TRBJ1-1; D is ambiguous. This TCR was recovered from a human donor in good health. Some libraries in this study had Jurkat cell RNA spiked in. The sample taken for sequencing was naive CD8+ T cells from blood, with Jurkat cell RNA spiked in. Subset given: FACS-sorted CD8+CD4-CCR7+CD45RA+ naive T cells. This chain's CDR3 is CSAGEAFF. The CDR3 region has the DNA TGCAGTGCCGGTGAAGCTTTCTTT.